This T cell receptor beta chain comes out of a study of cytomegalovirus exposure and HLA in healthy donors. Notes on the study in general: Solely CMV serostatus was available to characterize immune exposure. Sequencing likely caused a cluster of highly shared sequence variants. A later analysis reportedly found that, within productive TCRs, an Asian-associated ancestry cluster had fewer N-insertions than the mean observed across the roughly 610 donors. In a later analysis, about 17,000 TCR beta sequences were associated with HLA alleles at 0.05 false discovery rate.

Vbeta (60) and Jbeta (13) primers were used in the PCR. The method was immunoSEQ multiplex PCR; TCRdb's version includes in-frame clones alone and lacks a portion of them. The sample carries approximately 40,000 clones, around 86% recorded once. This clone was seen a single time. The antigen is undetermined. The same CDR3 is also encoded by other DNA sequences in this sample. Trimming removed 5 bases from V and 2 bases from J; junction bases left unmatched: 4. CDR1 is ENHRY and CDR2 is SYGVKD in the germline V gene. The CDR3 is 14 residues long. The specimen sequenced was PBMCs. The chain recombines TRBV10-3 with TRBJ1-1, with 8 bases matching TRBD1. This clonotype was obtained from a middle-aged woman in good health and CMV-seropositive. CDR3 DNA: TGTGCCATCAGTCCAGACAGGGGCAACACTGAAGCTTTCTTT. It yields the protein CAISPDRGNTEAFF.